This is a list of T cell receptor beta chains from one sample in a study of shared clonotypes between healthy human individuals. Measured with immunoSEQ multiplex PCR; TCRdb has only the in-frame clones, and not every one. This table has some 500,000 clones, almost 97% appearing once. Source material: naive CD4+ T cells sorted from blood. All receptors derive from a woman aged 30 to 39 in good health. Both conserved end residues are part of each CDR3. A D gene is named only where the DNA matches it firmly. Only some rows state a clone size, as once, few, many or a class for expanded clones.

CDR3aa: CASSLTGAISGYTF; CDR3nt: TGTGCCAGCAGCTTAACGGGGGCGATCAGTGGCTACACCTTC; len: 14; d_gene: -; j_gene: TRBJ1-2; v_gene: TRBV7-2; abundance: -
CDR3aa: CASTRTGGTGELFF; CDR3nt: TGCGCCAGCACGCGGACAGGGGGGACCGGGGAGCTGTTTTTT; len: 14; d_gene: TRBD1; j_gene: TRBJ2-2; v_gene: TRBV4-1; abundance: -
CDR3aa: CASRPGRDGTDTQYF; CDR3nt: TGTGCCAGCAGACCAGGGCGGGATGGCACAGATACGCAGTATTTT; len: 15; d_gene: -; j_gene: TRBJ2-3; v_gene: TRBV28; abundance: -
CDR3aa: CASSIPTGVGNTIYF; CDR3nt: TGTGCCAGCAGTATCCCGACAGGGGTGGGAAACACCATATATTTT; len: 15; d_gene: TRBD1; j_gene: TRBJ1-3; v_gene: TRBV28; abundance: -
CDR3aa: CASSRTSSSYEQYF; CDR3nt: TGTGCCAGCAGCCGGACTAGCAGCTCCTACGAGCAGTACTTC; len: 14; d_gene: TRBD2; j_gene: TRBJ2-7; v_gene: TRBV11-3; abundance: -
CDR3aa: CATSRGLAGVTGELFF; CDR3nt: TGTGCCACCAGCAGAGGACTAGCGGGAGTCACCGGGGAGCTGTTTTTT; len: 16; d_gene: TRBD2; j_gene: TRBJ2-2; v_gene: TRBV15; abundance: -
CDR3aa: CASSSPGGDDHNEQFF; CDR3nt: TGTGCCAGCAGTTCGCCGGGTGGGGACGACCACAATGAGCAGTTCTTC; len: 16; d_gene: -; j_gene: TRBJ2-1; v_gene: TRBV28; abundance: once
CDR3aa: CASRGLAGYNEQFF; CDR3nt: TGTGCCAGCAGGGGACTAGCGGGGTACAATGAGCAGTTCTTC; len: 14; d_gene: TRBD2; j_gene: TRBJ2-1; v_gene: TRBV6-5; abundance: -
CDR3aa: CASKVRGWDDYNEQFF; CDR3nt: TGCGCCAGCAAAGTCCGTGGGTGGGATGACTACAATGAGCAGTTCTTC; len: 16; d_gene: -; j_gene: TRBJ2-1; v_gene: TRBV4-1; abundance: -
CDR3aa: CASSIVRGRTGELFF; CDR3nt: TGTGCCAGTAGTATAGTAAGGGGGAGAACCGGGGAGCTGTTTTTT; len: 15; d_gene: -; j_gene: TRBJ2-2; v_gene: TRBV19; abundance: -
CDR3aa: CASSLGRGGYNEQFF; CDR3nt: TGTGCCAGCAGCTTAGGTCGCGGGGGATACAATGAGCAGTTCTTC; len: 15; d_gene: TRBD2; j_gene: TRBJ2-1; v_gene: TRBV11-2; abundance: -
CDR3aa: CASSPRGLAYEQYF; CDR3nt: TGTGCCAGCTCACCCCGAGGACTAGCGTACGAGCAGTACTTC; len: 14; d_gene: TRBD2; j_gene: TRBJ2-7; v_gene: TRBV18; abundance: once
CDR3aa: CASSSRGGYGYTF; CDR3nt: TGTGCCAGCAGCTCCAGGGGCGGATATGGCTACACCTTC; len: 13; d_gene: -; j_gene: TRBJ1-2; v_gene: TRBV7-2; abundance: -
CDR3aa: CASSRGDRSILNYGYTF; CDR3nt: TGTGCCAGCAGCAGAGGCGACAGATCCATTCTTAACTATGGCTACACCTTC; len: 17; d_gene: -; j_gene: TRBJ1-2; v_gene: TRBV7-3; abundance: -
CDR3aa: CASSLERQGRRGGEQYF; CDR3nt: TGTGCCAGCAGCTTAGAGCGCCAGGGACGGCGAGGGGGCGAGCAGTACTTC; len: 17; d_gene: -; j_gene: TRBJ2-7; v_gene: TRBV7-6; abundance: -
CDR3aa: CASSLEPYSNQPQHF; CDR3nt: TGTGCCAGCAGTTTAGAGCCTTATAGCAATCAGCCCCAGCATTTT; len: 15; d_gene: -; j_gene: TRBJ1-5; v_gene: TRBV27; abundance: once
CDR3aa: CASSIAGNSYNEQFF; CDR3nt: TGTGCCAGTAGTATAGCGGGGAACTCCTACAATGAGCAGTTCTTC; len: 15; d_gene: -; j_gene: TRBJ2-1; v_gene: TRBV19; abundance: -
CDR3aa: CASRDGPRMETQYF; CDR3nt: TGTGCCAGCAGGGACGGCCCTCGGATGGAGACCCAGTACTTC; len: 14; d_gene: -; j_gene: TRBJ2-5; v_gene: TRBV7-9; abundance: -
CDR3aa: CASSRSGRPTPNYEQYF; CDR3nt: TGCGCCAGCAGCCGGAGCGGGAGGCCCACCCCAAACTACGAGCAGTACTTC; len: 17; d_gene: TRBD2; j_gene: TRBJ2-7; v_gene: TRBV5-1; abundance: -
CDR3aa: CASSQVSRLAAYNEQFF; CDR3nt: TGCGCCAGCAGCCAAGTCAGTCGCCTAGCGGCCTACAATGAGCAGTTCTTC; len: 17; d_gene: TRBD2; j_gene: TRBJ2-1; v_gene: TRBV4-1; abundance: once
CDR3aa: CASKGLAQRATDTQYF; CDR3nt: TGTGCCAGCAAGGGACTAGCACAGAGGGCGACAGATACGCAGTATTTT; len: 16; d_gene: TRBD2; j_gene: TRBJ2-3; v_gene: TRBV2; abundance: -
CDR3aa: CASSLAPEDTQYF; CDR3nt: TGTGCCAGCAGCTTAGCCCCTGAAGATACGCAGTATTTT; len: 13; d_gene: -; j_gene: TRBJ2-3; v_gene: TRBV7-7; abundance: -
CDR3aa: CASSSGNQPQHF; CDR3nt: TGTGCCAGCAGTTCAGGAAATCAGCCCCAGCATTTT; len: 12; d_gene: -; j_gene: TRBJ1-5; v_gene: TRBV6-1; abundance: -
CDR3aa: CASSTSQGARTEAFF; CDR3nt: TGTGCCAGCAGTACATCCCAGGGGGCGAGAACTGAAGCTTTCTTT; len: 15; d_gene: TRBD1; j_gene: TRBJ1-1; v_gene: TRBV6-6; abundance: -
CDR3aa: CASTRTGLTNGYTF; CDR3nt: TGTGCCAGCACTCGGACAGGCCTAACTAATGGCTACACCTTC; len: 14; d_gene: TRBD1; j_gene: TRBJ1-2; v_gene: TRBV28; abundance: -
CDR3aa: CASSQYRDQPQHF; CDR3nt: TGCGCCAGCAGCCAATACCGAGATCAGCCCCAGCATTTT; len: 13; d_gene: -; j_gene: TRBJ1-5; v_gene: TRBV4-1; abundance: once
CDR3aa: CASSSYAIAGYGETQYF; CDR3nt: TGCGCCAGCAGCTCATACGCAATAGCGGGATATGGAGAGACCCAGTACTTC; len: 17; d_gene: TRBD2; j_gene: TRBJ2-5; v_gene: TRBV5-1; abundance: -
CDR3aa: CASSLVRGYTGELFF; CDR3nt: TGTGCCAGCAGCTTAGTTCGGGGGTACACCGGGGAGCTGTTTTTT; len: 15; d_gene: -; j_gene: TRBJ2-2; v_gene: TRBV7-8; abundance: -
CDR3aa: CASSSRRPQSTF; CDR3nt: TGTGCCAGCAGTTCCAGACGGCCCCAGAGCACCTTC; len: 12; d_gene: -; j_gene: TRBJ1-2; v_gene: TRBV28; abundance: -
CDR3aa: CASSLGLAGVYEQYF; CDR3nt: TGTGCCAGTAGTTTGGGACTAGCGGGAGTCTACGAGCAGTACTTC; len: 15; d_gene: TRBD2; j_gene: TRBJ2-7; v_gene: TRBV19; abundance: -
CDR3aa: CASSGDGNRPQHF; CDR3nt: TGCGCCAGCAGTGGAGACGGCAATCGGCCCCAGCATTTT; len: 13; d_gene: -; j_gene: TRBJ1-5; v_gene: TRBV10-1; abundance: -
CDR3aa: CSVEPDSSDEQYF; CDR3nt: TGCAGCGTTGAGCCGGACAGTTCGGACGAGCAGTACTTC; len: 13; d_gene: -; j_gene: TRBJ2-7; v_gene: TRBV29-1; abundance: -
CDR3aa: CAISETGTGVEEQYF; CDR3nt: TGTGCCATCAGTGAAACGGGAACAGGGGTTGAGGAGCAGTACTTC; len: 15; d_gene: TRBD1; j_gene: TRBJ2-5; v_gene: TRBV10-3; abundance: -
CDR3aa: CASSTAGGNTEAFF; CDR3nt: TGTGCCAGCAGTACAGCAGGGGGGAACACTGAAGCTTTCTTT; len: 14; d_gene: TRBD1; j_gene: TRBJ1-1; v_gene: TRBV2; abundance: -
CDR3aa: CASSLGQGTDTQYF; CDR3nt: TGTGCCAGTAGTCTCGGACAGGGCACAGATACGCAGTATTTT; len: 14; d_gene: TRBD1; j_gene: TRBJ2-3; v_gene: TRBV19; abundance: -
CDR3aa: CAISESGGGQPQHF; CDR3nt: TGTGCCATCAGTGAGTCCGGGGGCGGTCAGCCCCAGCATTTT; len: 14; d_gene: -; j_gene: TRBJ1-5; v_gene: TRBV10-3; abundance: -
CDR3aa: CASRDLTGGYTEAFF; CDR3nt: TGTGCCAGCAGGGATCTAACAGGGGGGTACACTGAAGCTTTCTTT; len: 15; d_gene: TRBD1; j_gene: TRBJ1-1; v_gene: TRBV27; abundance: -
CDR3aa: CASMRPGPRPQHF; CDR3nt: TGTGCCAGCATGAGACCGGGACCCCGGCCCCAGCATTTT; len: 13; d_gene: -; j_gene: TRBJ1-5; v_gene: TRBV28; abundance: -
CDR3aa: CASSTGDRGRVRIEAFF; CDR3nt: TGTGCCAGCAGTACAGGGGACAGGGGGAGGGTTAGGATTGAAGCTTTCTTT; len: 17; d_gene: TRBD1; j_gene: TRBJ1-1; v_gene: TRBV27; abundance: -
CDR3aa: CASSSGTSADTQYF; CDR3nt: TGCGCCAGCAGCAGCGGGACCTCAGCAGATACGCAGTATTTT; len: 14; d_gene: TRBD2; j_gene: TRBJ2-3; v_gene: TRBV5-1; abundance: -
CDR3aa: CASSPLGWDDNEKLFF; CDR3nt: TGTGCCAGCAGTCCCTTAGGATGGGACGATAATGAAAAACTGTTTTTT; len: 16; d_gene: -; j_gene: TRBJ1-4; v_gene: TRBV28; abundance: -
CDR3aa: CASSESPDTQYF; CDR3nt: TGCGCCAGCAGTGAGTCGCCAGATACGCAGTATTTT; len: 12; d_gene: -; j_gene: TRBJ2-3; v_gene: TRBV10-1; abundance: -
CDR3aa: CASSLAAYYEQYF; CDR3nt: TGTGCCAGCAGCTTAGCGGCCTACTACGAGCAGTACTTC; len: 13; d_gene: -; j_gene: TRBJ2-7; v_gene: TRBV7-2; abundance: few
CDR3aa: CASSITGTGYGYTF; CDR3nt: TGTGCCAGCAGTATTACCGGGACAGGCTATGGCTACACCTTC; len: 14; d_gene: TRBD1; j_gene: TRBJ1-2; v_gene: TRBV6-1; abundance: -
CDR3aa: CASSEFRGTYGYTF; CDR3nt: TGTGCCAGCAGTGAATTTAGGGGAACCTATGGCTACACCTTC; len: 14; d_gene: -; j_gene: TRBJ1-2; v_gene: TRBV25-1; abundance: -
CDR3aa: CASSPQLGSGNTIYF; CDR3nt: TGCGCCAGCAGCCCCCAGTTGGGCTCTGGAAACACCATATATTTT; len: 15; d_gene: -; j_gene: TRBJ1-3; v_gene: TRBV5-1; abundance: -
CDR3aa: CASSPGQGLGNQPQHF; CDR3nt: TGCGCCAGCAGCCCGGGACAGGGGTTGGGCAATCAGCCCCAGCATTTT; len: 16; d_gene: TRBD1; j_gene: TRBJ1-5; v_gene: TRBV5-1; abundance: -
CDR3aa: CASSFGGRTGQPQHF; CDR3nt: TGTGCCAGCAGTTTCGGAGGGAGAACGGGTCAGCCCCAGCATTTT; len: 15; d_gene: -; j_gene: TRBJ1-5; v_gene: TRBV28; abundance: -
CDR3aa: CASSQTGSGELFF; CDR3nt: TGCGCCAGCAGTCAAACAGGGTCCGGGGAGCTGTTTTTT; len: 13; d_gene: -; j_gene: TRBJ2-2; v_gene: TRBV5-1; abundance: -
CDR3aa: CASTGPAPYEQYF; CDR3nt: TGTGCCAGCACCGGACCCGCCCCCTACGAGCAGTACTTC; len: 13; d_gene: -; j_gene: TRBJ2-7; v_gene: TRBV27; abundance: -
CDR3aa: CASSSRTASYEQYF; CDR3nt: TGTGCCAGCAGCTCCCGGACTGCCTCCTACGAGCAGTACTTC; len: 14; d_gene: -; j_gene: TRBJ2-7; v_gene: TRBV13; abundance: -
CDR3aa: CASSYLRVTEAFF; CDR3nt: TGTGCCAGCAGCTATCTCCGCGTCACTGAAGCTTTCTTT; len: 13; d_gene: -; j_gene: TRBJ1-1; v_gene: TRBV11-2; abundance: -
CDR3aa: CASSPEWTGELFF; CDR3nt: TGTGCCAGCAGCCCAGAGTGGACCGGGGAGCTGTTTTTT; len: 13; d_gene: -; j_gene: TRBJ2-2; v_gene: TRBV7-2; abundance: -
CDR3aa: CASSQVAKYEQYF; CDR3nt: TGCGCCAGCAGCCAAGTGGCCAAATACGAGCAGTACTTC; len: 13; d_gene: -; j_gene: TRBJ2-7; v_gene: TRBV4-1; abundance: -
CDR3aa: CASSLAGGSGELFF; CDR3nt: TGCGCCAGCAGCTTGGCCGGTGGAAGCGGGGAGCTGTTTTTT; len: 14; d_gene: -; j_gene: TRBJ2-2; v_gene: TRBV5-1; abundance: -
CDR3aa: CASSYSGGTYEQYF; CDR3nt: TGTGCCAGCAGTTACTCAGGGGGCACCTACGAGCAGTACTTC; len: 14; d_gene: TRBD1; j_gene: TRBJ2-7; v_gene: TRBV6-5; abundance: -
CDR3aa: CASSVTTTGGYGYTF; CDR3nt: TGTGCCAGCAGCGTCACGACAACAGGGGGCTATGGCTACACCTTC; len: 15; d_gene: TRBD1; j_gene: TRBJ1-2; v_gene: TRBV9; abundance: -